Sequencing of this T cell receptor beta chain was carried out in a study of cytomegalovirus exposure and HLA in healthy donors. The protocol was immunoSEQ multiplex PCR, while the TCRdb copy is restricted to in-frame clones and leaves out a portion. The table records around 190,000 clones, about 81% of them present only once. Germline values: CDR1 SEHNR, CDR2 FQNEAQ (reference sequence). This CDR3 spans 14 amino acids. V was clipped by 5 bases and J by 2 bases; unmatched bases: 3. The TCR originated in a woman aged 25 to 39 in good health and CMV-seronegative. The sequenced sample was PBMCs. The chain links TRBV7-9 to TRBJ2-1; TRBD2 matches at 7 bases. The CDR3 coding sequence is TGTGCCAGCAGCCCGACTAGCCCCTACAATGAGCAGTTCTTC. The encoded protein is CASSPTSPYNEQFF.